Listed below are T cell receptor beta chains from one sample, sequenced in a study of cytomegalovirus exposure and HLA in healthy donors. Assay used: immunoSEQ multiplex PCR; TCRdb lists only in-frame clones, some missing. This table holds roughly 300,000 clones, just over 85% found once. What was sequenced was PBMCs. The source of these receptors is a woman younger than 35 in good health and CMV-seronegative. The CDR3 runs from the conserved cysteine through the conserved F or W. Each record gives: clone size, J gene, V gene, D gene, CDR3 DNA, CDR3 protein. D genes are given only for firm matches. Rows may omit the clone size; those that give it use once, few, many or a size class.

clone_size: few; j_call: TRBJ2-3; v_call: TRBV7-3; d_call: TRBD2; cdr3_nt: TGTGCCAGCAGCTTATGGCTAGCGGGAGGGCCATGGACAGATACGCAGTATTTT; cdr3_aa: CASSLWLAGGPWTDTQYF
clone_size: NA; j_call: TRBJ1-4; v_call: TRBV29-1; d_call: NA; cdr3_nt: TGCAGCGTTGAATCAGGGCCAGGGGAAAAACTGTTTTTT; cdr3_aa: CSVESGPGEKLFF
clone_size: NA; j_call: TRBJ2-1; v_call: TRBV27; d_call: TRBD2; cdr3_nt: TGTGCCAGCAGTTTGTATAGCGGGAGCCTTCGGTACAATGAGCAGTTCTTC; cdr3_aa: CASSLYSGSLRYNEQFF
clone_size: NA; j_call: TRBJ2-1; v_call: TRBV7-2; d_call: TRBD2; cdr3_nt: TGTGCCAGCAGCCATCCGGGCGGGAGTAGGTACAATGAGCAGTTCTTC; cdr3_aa: CASSHPGGSRYNEQFF
clone_size: once; j_call: TRBJ1-5; v_call: TRBV19; d_call: TRBD1; cdr3_nt: TGTGCCAGTACCAGAACCCCACAGGGGGATCAGCCCCAGCATTTT; cdr3_aa: CASTRTPQGDQPQHF
clone_size: NA; j_call: TRBJ2-7; v_call: TRBV23-1; d_call: TRBD2; cdr3_nt: TGCGCCAGCAGTCGACGGGAGGGTGCCTACGAGCAGTACTTC; cdr3_aa: CASSRREGAYEQYF
clone_size: once; j_call: TRBJ2-1; v_call: TRBV4-2; d_call: TRBD2; cdr3_nt: TGTGCCAGCAGCCAACTAGGGACTAACAATGAGCAGTTCTTC; cdr3_aa: CASSQLGTNNEQFF
clone_size: NA; j_call: TRBJ2-5; v_call: TRBV30; d_call: NA; cdr3_nt: TGTGCCTGGAGTATTTCCGGGATAGAGACCCAGTACTTC; cdr3_aa: CAWSISGIETQYF
clone_size: NA; j_call: TRBJ2-7; v_call: TRBV18; d_call: NA; cdr3_nt: TGTGCCAGCTCACCACAGCCCCCGCGGCTCGGCGGATCCTACGAGCAGTACTTC; cdr3_aa: CASSPQPPRLGGSYEQYF
clone_size: NA; j_call: TRBJ1-5; v_call: TRBV18; d_call: TRBD1; cdr3_nt: TGTGCCAGCTCACCACAGCACAGGGGAGAGGGCAATCAGCCCCAGCATTTT; cdr3_aa: CASSPQHRGEGNQPQHF
clone_size: once; j_call: TRBJ2-1; v_call: TRBV5-6; d_call: NA; cdr3_nt: TGTGCCAGCAGCTTGGGAAGCGGCCGGAGGGGAAATGAGCAGTTCTTC; cdr3_aa: CASSLGSGRRGNEQFF
clone_size: once; j_call: TRBJ2-7; v_call: TRBV18; d_call: TRBD1; cdr3_nt: TGTGCCAGCTCACCCGGGACAGGAGTCACCTACGAGCAGTACTTC; cdr3_aa: CASSPGTGVTYEQYF
clone_size: NA; j_call: TRBJ1-2; v_call: TRBV10-3; d_call: NA; cdr3_nt: TGTGCCATCAGTGAGCCGGGATTTAACTATGGCTACACCTTC; cdr3_aa: CAISEPGFNYGYTF
clone_size: once; j_call: TRBJ2-5; v_call: TRBV7-2; d_call: NA; cdr3_nt: TGTGCCACCTCGGGGGTCAACCAAGAGACCCAGTACTTC; cdr3_aa: CATSGVNQETQYF
clone_size: NA; j_call: TRBJ1-2; v_call: TRBV7-5; d_call: NA; cdr3_nt: TGTGTCAGAAGCTTTGACAGGGACTCAAATACCATAAGTGGCTACACCTTC; cdr3_aa: CVRSFDRDSNTISGYTF
clone_size: NA; j_call: TRBJ2-3; v_call: TRBV6-5; d_call: TRBD2; cdr3_nt: TGTGCCAGCAGTTCATCCGGGACTAGCGGTAATACGCAGTATTTT; cdr3_aa: CASSSSGTSGNTQYF
clone_size: NA; j_call: TRBJ1-2; v_call: TRBV7-9; d_call: NA; cdr3_nt: TGTGCCAGCAGTCCACCAGGGAACTATGGCTACACCTTC; cdr3_aa: CASSPPGNYGYTF
clone_size: NA; j_call: TRBJ1-2; v_call: TRBV27; d_call: NA; cdr3_nt: TGTGCCAGCAGTCTCAAACCCGAAAGGGGGGGGCGAGGTGGCTACACCTTC; cdr3_aa: CASSLKPERGGRGGYTF
clone_size: NA; j_call: TRBJ1-5; v_call: TRBV4-2; d_call: NA; cdr3_nt: TGTGCCAGCAGCCAAGGACAGAATCAGCCCCAGCATTTT; cdr3_aa: CASSQGQNQPQHF
clone_size: NA; j_call: TRBJ2-3; v_call: TRBV5-6; d_call: TRBD1; cdr3_nt: TGTGCCAGCAGCCGACCTGGACAGGCTAGGGAGGATACGCAGTATTTT; cdr3_aa: CASSRPGQAREDTQYF
clone_size: few; j_call: TRBJ1-5; v_call: TRBV2; d_call: NA; cdr3_nt: TGTGCCAGCAGGGGGACTGACAGTAGCAATCAGCCCCAGCATTTT; cdr3_aa: CASRGTDSSNQPQHF
clone_size: NA; j_call: TRBJ2-1; v_call: TRBV6-5; d_call: NA; cdr3_nt: TGTGCCAGCAGTCGGGGTGGGGCCTACAATGAGCAGTTCTTC; cdr3_aa: CASSRGGAYNEQFF
clone_size: NA; j_call: TRBJ2-2; v_call: TRBV7-3; d_call: NA; cdr3_nt: TGTGCCAGCAGCTCCAGGGACAAGAACACCGGGGAGCTGTTTTTT; cdr3_aa: CASSSRDKNTGELFF
clone_size: many; j_call: TRBJ1-4; v_call: TRBV4-2; d_call: NA; cdr3_nt: TGTGCCAGCAGCCAATACACAGGGCGAGTCGAAAAACTGTTTTTT; cdr3_aa: CASSQYTGRVEKLFF
clone_size: NA; j_call: TRBJ2-4; v_call: TRBV6-5; d_call: TRBD1; cdr3_nt: TGTGCCAGCAGAACGGGACAGGGGGAAAACATTCAGTACTTC; cdr3_aa: CASRTGQGENIQYF
clone_size: NA; j_call: TRBJ2-7; v_call: TRBV5-4; d_call: TRBD2; cdr3_nt: TGTGCCAGCAGCTTGGCCCACGAGGGACTAGCGGGGAACTACGAGCAGTACTTC; cdr3_aa: CASSLAHEGLAGNYEQYF
clone_size: NA; j_call: TRBJ2-7; v_call: TRBV6-5; d_call: TRBD2; cdr3_nt: TGTGCCAGCAGTTCGGGACTAGCGGTCTACGAGCAGTACTTC; cdr3_aa: CASSSGLAVYEQYF
clone_size: NA; j_call: TRBJ2-1; v_call: TRBV27; d_call: TRBD2; cdr3_nt: TGTGCCAGCAGCCGAGGGACTAGTTCGGTCAATGAGCAGTTCTTC; cdr3_aa: CASSRGTSSVNEQFF
clone_size: NA; j_call: TRBJ2-2; v_call: TRBV2; d_call: NA; cdr3_nt: TGTGCCAGCACCGGGCAGGGGGGTTTCACCGGGGAGCTGTTTTTT; cdr3_aa: CASTGQGGFTGELFF
clone_size: NA; j_call: TRBJ2-1; v_call: TRBV11-3; d_call: TRBD2; cdr3_nt: TGTGCCAGCAGCTTCTTAGCGGGAGGGAAGGATGAGCAGTTCTTC; cdr3_aa: CASSFLAGGKDEQFF
clone_size: NA; j_call: TRBJ2-7; v_call: TRBV2; d_call: NA; cdr3_nt: TGTGCCAGCAGTGAAGCGACAGGTTCAGGGTGGAACGAGCAGTACTTC; cdr3_aa: CASSEATGSGWNEQYF
clone_size: NA; j_call: TRBJ2-7; v_call: TRBV28; d_call: NA; cdr3_nt: TGTGCCAGCAGCTCGGGACTCAGCTCCTACGAGCAGTACTTC; cdr3_aa: CASSSGLSSYEQYF
clone_size: NA; j_call: TRBJ2-2; v_call: TRBV5-1; d_call: TRBD2; cdr3_nt: TGCGCCAGCAGTTCGGCTAGCGGGAATACCGGGGAGCTGTTTTTT; cdr3_aa: CASSSASGNTGELFF
clone_size: NA; j_call: TRBJ2-7; v_call: TRBV7-2; d_call: NA; cdr3_nt: TGTGCCAGCAGCTTAGTGTTTACCGGAGCCCCCTACGAGCAGTACTTC; cdr3_aa: CASSLVFTGAPYEQYF
clone_size: NA; j_call: TRBJ2-7; v_call: TRBV7-9; d_call: NA; cdr3_nt: TGTGCCAGCAGCTTAGGTTCAGGGCCATTGGGGGAGCAGTACTTC; cdr3_aa: CASSLGSGPLGEQYF
clone_size: NA; j_call: TRBJ2-7; v_call: TRBV7-2; d_call: TRBD2; cdr3_nt: TGTGCCAGCAGCTTAGATTCGGGACTAGCGGGCTACGAGCAGTACTTC; cdr3_aa: CASSLDSGLAGYEQYF
clone_size: NA; j_call: TRBJ2-3; v_call: TRBV28; d_call: TRBD2; cdr3_nt: TGTGCCAGCAGTTTAGGGACTAGCGGAACAGATACGCAGTATTTT; cdr3_aa: CASSLGTSGTDTQYF
clone_size: NA; j_call: TRBJ1-5; v_call: TRBV7-2; d_call: NA; cdr3_nt: TGTGCCAGCAGCACACAAAGCAATCAGCCCCAGCATTTT; cdr3_aa: CASSTQSNQPQHF
clone_size: NA; j_call: TRBJ2-5; v_call: TRBV12-1; d_call: NA; cdr3_nt: TGTGCCAGCAGCTTTGCGGACAGGGCGCAAGAGACCCAGTACTTC; cdr3_aa: CASSFADRAQETQYF
clone_size: NA; j_call: TRBJ1-2; v_call: TRBV30; d_call: TRBD1; cdr3_nt: TGTGCCTGGAGTAGACAGGGGTTAGATGGCTACACCTTC; cdr3_aa: CAWSRQGLDGYTF
clone_size: NA; j_call: TRBJ2-1; v_call: TRBV28; d_call: NA; cdr3_nt: TGTGCCAGCCTACCGGGACTCACAGGCAATGAGCAGTTCTTC; cdr3_aa: CASLPGLTGNEQFF